These T cell receptor beta chains were read from a single sample in a study of T cell responses to AZD1222 COVID-19 vaccine. Some clones are missing from TCRdb's copy, which holds only in-frame ones; the method was immunoSEQ multiplex PCR. The table has fewer than 180,000 clones, approximately 92% seen once. Specimen: peripheral blood, collected 28 days after the second AZD1222 dose. The receptors come from an adult who received the AZD1222 COVID-19 vaccine. CDR3s include the opening cysteine and the closing phenylalanine or tryptophan. D genes are given only for firm matches. Only part of the rows carry a size: once, few, many, or a class if the clone is expanded.

size,J,D,V,DNA,CDR3
NA,TRBJ2-2,NA,TRBV7-6,TGTGCCAGCAGCTCCCTAGGGGTCCCCGGGGAGCTGTTTTTT,CASSSLGVPGELFF
once,TRBJ1-5,NA,TRBV19,TGTGCCAGTAGTAATCTCTCAAATCAGCCCCAGCATTTT,CASSNLSNQPQHF
NA,TRBJ1-4,NA,TRBV29-1,TGCAGCGTTTCCGGGACCTTTGGGTGGAGAGGTGAAAAACTGTTTTTT,CSVSGTFGWRGEKLFF
NA,TRBJ2-7,NA,TRBV2,TGTGCCAGCAGCTCCTACGAGCAGTACTTC,CASSSYEQYF
NA,TRBJ1-5,TRBD1,TRBV7-2,TGTGCCAGCAGCTATGGACAGGGCCCGGATCAGCCCCAGCATTTT,CASSYGQGPDQPQHF
once,TRBJ1-2,NA,TRBV2,TGTGCCAGCAGTGAAGACACCTCCCTTTCATATGGCTACACCTTC,CASSEDTSLSYGYTF
NA,TRBJ2-2,TRBD1,TRBV9,TGTGCCAGCAGCTTATGGACAGGGGCGAACACCGGGGAGCTGTTTTTT,CASSLWTGANTGELFF
NA,TRBJ1-1,NA,TRBV9,TGTGCCAGCAGCTCGTTGGCTCTTGGTGAAGCTTTCTTT,CASSSLALGEAFF
NA,TRBJ2-7,NA,TRBV13,TGTGCCAGCAGCACGGGCCATACCTACGAGCAGTACTTC,CASSTGHTYEQYF
NA,TRBJ1-5,NA,TRBV2,TGTGCCATCTCTCAACCGGGGAGCAATCAGCCCCAGCATTTT,CAISQPGSNQPQHF
NA,TRBJ2-2,NA,TRBV11-2,TGTGCCAGCAGCTTAAGTCCGATCGGGGAGCTGTTTTTT,CASSLSPIGELFF
NA,TRBJ1-5,TRBD1,TRBV19,TGTGCCAGTAGTATCCTCGGGACAGCTCAGCCCCAGCATTTT,CASSILGTAQPQHF
NA,TRBJ2-1,TRBD2,TRBV10-3,TGTGCCATCAGTGAGTCGAAGACCAGCGGGAGCGACGAGCAGTTCTTC,CAISESKTSGSDEQFF
NA,TRBJ1-1,NA,TRBV5-1,TGCGCCAGCAGCTTGGATAGGGACACTGAAGCTTTCTTT,CASSLDRDTEAFF
NA,TRBJ1-2,TRBD1,TRBV20-1,TGCAGTGCTAGTTCACTTGCGGGACAGGGGTACACCTTC,CSASSLAGQGYTF
NA,TRBJ1-4,NA,TRBV7-9,TGTGCCAGCAGCTTAGCTGGGGGCCTCGGGGAAAAACTGTTTTTT,CASSLAGGLGEKLFF
NA,TRBJ2-7,NA,TRBV5-4,TGTGCCAGCAGCTTGGAGGACACCGGACCCCACGAGCAGTACTTC,CASSLEDTGPHEQYF
NA,TRBJ2-7,NA,TRBV15,TGTGCCACCAGCAGAGATAGGGGGGACCGACAGTACTTC,CATSRDRGDRQYF
NA,TRBJ2-1,TRBD2,TRBV30,TGTGCCTGGAGTCCCCGGGGGGTCCTGAACAATGAGCAGTTCTTC,CAWSPRGVLNNEQFF
NA,TRBJ2-7,NA,TRBV7-8,TGTGCCAGCAGCCCCCGAGGGAGCCTTTGGTACGAGCAGTACTTC,CASSPRGSLWYEQYF
NA,TRBJ1-1,NA,TRBV5-1,TGCGCCAGCAGCTTGGGCCTGACAAGGGTGGGCACTGAAGCTTTCTTT,CASSLGLTRVGTEAFF
NA,TRBJ1-5,NA,TRBV7-8,TGTGCCAGCAGCTTATATGAGGGCCCCAATCAGCCCCAGCATTTT,CASSLYEGPNQPQHF
few,TRBJ2-3,TRBD2,TRBV19,TGTGCCAGTAGTATAAAGCGTACTAGCGGGAGAGCTGCAGATACGCAGTATTTT,CASSIKRTSGRAADTQYF
NA,TRBJ1-3,NA,TRBV6-1,TGTGCCAGCAGTGAAGTTCGCGGCTCTGGAAACACCATATATTTT,CASSEVRGSGNTIYF
NA,TRBJ1-1,TRBD1,TRBV6-1,TGTGCCAGCAGTGAAAGGGGGCGGGACACTGAAGCTTTCTTT,CASSERGRDTEAFF
NA,TRBJ2-3,TRBD2,TRBV10-3,TGTGCCATCAGCCCCGGGACTAGCGGGAGTTTATGCTATTTT,CAISPGTSGSLCYF
NA,TRBJ1-1,NA,TRBV5-1,TGCGCCAGCAGCTTCTCAGGGGAGGAGTACACTGAAGCTTTCTTT,CASSFSGEEYTEAFF
NA,TRBJ2-3,NA,TRBV27,TGTGCCAGCAGTTCGGCCAATGGAGATACGCAGTATTTT,CASSSANGDTQYF
NA,TRBJ2-2,TRBD2,TRBV4-1,TGCGCCAGCAGCCTCAAACTAGCGGCTCAAAACACCGGGGAGCTGTTTTTT,CASSLKLAAQNTGELFF
NA,TRBJ1-1,NA,TRBV27,TGTGCCAGCAGTCCTTTGGACCGAACTGAAGCTTTCTTT,CASSPLDRTEAFF
NA,TRBJ1-6,TRBD1,TRBV15,TGTGCCACCAGCTCCCGCGGACAGGGGAATTCACCCCTCCACTTT,CATSSRGQGNSPLHF
NA,TRBJ2-7,NA,TRBV5-6,TGTGCCAGCAGCGGGGGGGCCCAAAACTACGAGCAGTACTTC,CASSGGAQNYEQYF
few,TRBJ2-7,NA,TRBV18,TGTGCCAGCTCACCACCTGTCGCAGGCGAGGCTAGTTCGCGAGAGCAGTACTTC,CASSPPVAGEASSREQYF
NA,TRBJ2-1,TRBD2,TRBV7-2,TGTGCCAGCAGCCCCCCAGGACTAGCGGGAGGTTATAATGAGCAGTTCTTC,CASSPPGLAGGYNEQFF
once,TRBJ2-2,NA,TRBV11-3,TGTGCCAGCAGCTTACGGGACAACACCGGGGAGCTGTTTTTT,CASSLRDNTGELFF
NA,TRBJ2-3,NA,TRBV9,TGTGCCAGCAGCGGGCGGGTTAGCACAGATACGCAGTATTTT,CASSGRVSTDTQYF
NA,TRBJ1-1,NA,TRBV2,TGTGCCAGCGCCTGGACAGCCATGAACACTGAAGCTTTCTTT,CASAWTAMNTEAFF
NA,TRBJ2-2,NA,TRBV30,TGTGCCTGGAGTTTGAAAGGGGGACCCGGGGAGCTGTTTTTT,CAWSLKGGPGELFF
NA,TRBJ2-7,NA,TRBV7-2,TGTGCCAGCAGCTTAGGGGCTAGCATCGGCGAGCAGTACTTC,CASSLGASIGEQYF
NA,TRBJ1-1,NA,TRBV7-9,TGTGCCAGCAGCTTAGCGACAGAACAGGGCGCTTTCTTT,CASSLATEQGAFF
NA,TRBJ1-1,NA,TRBV27,TGTGCCAGCAGTTTATGGGGGGCAAACACTGAAGCTTTCTTT,CASSLWGANTEAFF
NA,TRBJ1-1,NA,TRBV7-8,TGTGCCAGCAGCCCGAGAGGGGGGGTGAACACTGAAGCTTTCTTT,CASSPRGGVNTEAFF
NA,TRBJ2-7,NA,TRBV20-1,TGCAGTGCTAGTCTGGACAAGCCCTACGAGCAGTACTTC,CSASLDKPYEQYF
NA,TRBJ2-2,TRBD1,TRBV18,TGTGCCAGCTCACCACAAGGGACAGGAGGCGGGGAGCTGTTTTTT,CASSPQGTGGGELFF
NA,TRBJ2-7,NA,TRBV27,TGTGCCAGCAGTTCTTCCTACGAGCAGTACTTC,CASSSSYEQYF
NA,TRBJ2-1,NA,TRBV29-1,TGCAGCGTTGAGTCCGGAGTTAAGATAGGTGAGCAGTTCTTC,CSVESGVKIGEQFF
few,TRBJ1-2,NA,TRBV30,TGTGCCTGGAGTGAAGGCTATGGCTACACCTTC,CAWSEGYGYTF
NA,TRBJ1-6,TRBD1,TRBV5-1,TGCGCCAGCAGCTTGGGGGACAGCAATTCACCCCTCCACTTT,CASSLGDSNSPLHF
NA,TRBJ2-1,NA,TRBV11-2,TGTGCCAGCAGCACTGAAGGGGGTTACAATGAGCAGTTCTTC,CASSTEGGYNEQFF
NA,TRBJ1-1,NA,TRBV6-2/TRBV6-3,TGTGCCAGCAGTTTAGGTCAGGAAGCTTTCTTT,CASSLGQEAFF
NA,TRBJ1-1,NA,TRBV23-1,TGCGCCAGCAGTCAATCTAAGCATAAGAACACTGAAGCTTTCTTT,CASSQSKHKNTEAFF
NA,TRBJ2-1,NA,TRBV10-3,TGTGCCATCAGTGACGGCCTCTACTACAATGAGCAGTTCTTC,CAISDGLYYNEQFF
NA,TRBJ1-1,NA,TRBV7-9,TGTGCCAGCAGCTTAGCGGGGGCGACTGAAGCTTTCTTT,CASSLAGATEAFF
NA,TRBJ2-5,TRBD2,TRBV6-5,TGTGCCACATCGGGACTATCCCCGAAGACCCAGTACTTC,CATSGLSPKTQYF